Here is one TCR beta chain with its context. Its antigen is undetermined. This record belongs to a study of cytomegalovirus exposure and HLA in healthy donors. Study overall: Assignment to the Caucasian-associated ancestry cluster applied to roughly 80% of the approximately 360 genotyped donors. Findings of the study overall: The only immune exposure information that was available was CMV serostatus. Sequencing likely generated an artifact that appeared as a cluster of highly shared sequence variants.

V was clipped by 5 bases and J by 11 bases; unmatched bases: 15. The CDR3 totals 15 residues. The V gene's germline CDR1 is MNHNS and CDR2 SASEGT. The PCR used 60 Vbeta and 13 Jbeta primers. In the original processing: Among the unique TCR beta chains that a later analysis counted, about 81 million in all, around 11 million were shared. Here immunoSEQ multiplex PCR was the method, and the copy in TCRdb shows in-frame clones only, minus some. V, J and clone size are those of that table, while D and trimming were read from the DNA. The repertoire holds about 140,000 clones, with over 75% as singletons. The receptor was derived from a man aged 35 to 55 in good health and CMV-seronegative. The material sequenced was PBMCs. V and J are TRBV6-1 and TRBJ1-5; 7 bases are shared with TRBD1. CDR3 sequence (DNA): TGTGCCAGCAGTACTTTCGGACAGGCGGGGTCAGCCCAGCATTTT. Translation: CASSTFGQAGSAQHF.